This is a list of T cell receptor beta chains from one sample in a study of T-cell memory formation after mild COVID-19. From the 5' RACE reads, TCRdb called clonotypes with MiXCR, one entry per CDR3 protein. The repertoire holds 55,000 to 80,000 distinct CDR3 sequences, about a tenth seen once, with 1.1% in the top ten. The specimen was PBMCs or a T cell subset sorted from them (not recorded which). These receptor sequences come from a young man who had mild COVID-19 (a few samples of this study predate the infection). Cell type and time point are not known. The CDR3 runs from the conserved cysteine through the conserved F or W. The D gene is left open where the match is weak. Clone size is not always given. Where it is, it says once, few, many or a class for expanded clones.

abundance,v_gene,j_gene,d_gene,CDR3aa,CDR3nt
many,TRBV20-1,TRBJ2-7,NA,CSALRSSLEQYF,TGCAGTGCGCTCCGTTCCTCTTTAGAGCAGTACTTC
many,TRBV7-9,TRBJ2-3,NA,CASRVSSTDTQYF,TGTGCCAGCCGCGTTTCTAGCACAGATACGCAGTATTTT
few,TRBV12-3/TRBV12-4,TRBJ2-3,TRBD2,CASSFLAGLDTQYF,TGTGCCAGCAGTTTTCTAGCGGGGTTAGATACGCAGTATTTT
NA,TRBV2,TRBJ1-2,NA,CASGQERANYGYTF,TGTGCCAGCGGGCAGGAGCGAGCTAACTATGGCTACACCTTC
once,TRBV4-2,TRBJ2-3,NA,CASSTKTGEADTQYF,TGTGCCAGCAGCACGAAGACGGGGGAGGCAGATACGCAGTATTTT
few,TRBV7-2,TRBJ2-2,NA,CASSLVGLGELFF,TGTGCCAGCAGCTTAGTGGGGCTCGGGGAGCTGTTTTTT
few,TRBV4-3,TRBJ1-6,NA,CASSLDRADNSPLHF,TGCGCCAGCAGCCTAGACAGAGCCGATAATTCACCCCTCCACTTT
NA,TRBV29-1,TRBJ2-3,NA,CSVGDSTDTQYF,TGCAGCGTTGGAGATAGCACAGATACGCAGTATTTT
few,TRBV5-1,TRBJ1-4,NA,CASSSQGTNEKLFF,TGCGCCAGCAGCTCTCAGGGAACTAATGAAAAACTGTTTTTT
NA,TRBV7-2,TRBJ1-2,NA,CASYRISYGYTF,TGTGCCAGCTACCGAATAAGCTATGGCTACACCTTC
many,TRBV5-1,TRBJ2-1,NA,CASSPGQNEQFF,TGCGCCAGCAGCCCTGGACAGAATGAGCAGTTCTTC
NA,TRBV10-3,TRBJ1-1,NA,CAISRQGPMNTEAFF,TGTGCCATCAGTCGACAAGGACCGATGAACACTGAAGCTTTCTTT
few,TRBV6-1,TRBJ2-4,NA,CASTVDPPHIQYF,TGTGCCAGCACTGTGGACCCCCCGCACATTCAGTACTTC
NA,TRBV6-5,TRBJ2-1,NA,CASSDFSYNEQFF,TGTGCCAGCTCAGACTTCTCCTACAATGAGCAGTTCTTC
few,TRBV5-6,TRBJ2-1,NA,CASSLGLYNEQFF,TGTGCCAGCAGCTTGGGGCTGTACAATGAGCAGTTCTTC
NA,TRBV25-1,TRBJ1-4,NA,CASSESGRRVEKLFF,TGTGCCAGCAGTGAATCAGGCAGACGCGTAGAAAAACTGTTTTTT